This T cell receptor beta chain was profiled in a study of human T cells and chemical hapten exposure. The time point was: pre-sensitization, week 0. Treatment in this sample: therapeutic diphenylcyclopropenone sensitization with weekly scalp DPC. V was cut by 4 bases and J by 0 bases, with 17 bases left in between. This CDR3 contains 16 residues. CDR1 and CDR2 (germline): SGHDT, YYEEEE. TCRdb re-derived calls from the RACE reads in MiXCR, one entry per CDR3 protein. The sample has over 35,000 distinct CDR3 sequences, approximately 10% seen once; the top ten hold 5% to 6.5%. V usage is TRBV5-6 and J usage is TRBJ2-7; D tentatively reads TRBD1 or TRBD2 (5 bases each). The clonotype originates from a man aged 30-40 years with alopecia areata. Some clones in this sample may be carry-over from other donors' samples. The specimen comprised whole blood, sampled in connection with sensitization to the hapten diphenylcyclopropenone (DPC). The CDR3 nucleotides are TGTGCCAGCAGCCGTCGCGCCGGGACGGTCTCCTACGAGCAGTACTTC. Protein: CASSRRAGTVSYEQYF.